The 26 T cell receptor beta chains in this list originate from one sample, sequenced in a study of regulatory T cells in long-lasting Graves disease. The time point was: persistent/refractory GD, antithyroid drugs over 5 years with positive TRAb. Isolated PBMC RNA provided the starting material for the TCR library. Combining iRepertoire HTBI primers with Arm-PCR of CDR3 regions, the authors built TCR beta libraries. TCRdb re-called the multiplex PCR reads through MiXCR, storing one row per CDR3 protein. The profile shows about 310,000 distinct CDR3 sequences, 22% of them singletons. The source material was peripheral blood mononuclear cells (PBMCs), sampled when the disease was refractory, from a patient treated with antithyroid drugs. These receptors all come from a female donor with Graves disease.

This clonotype was counted a few times. V is TRBV20-1 and J is TRBJ2-5; D not certain. V shed 2 bases and J shed 2 bases, with 9 bases lying between them. The length of the CDR3 is 13 residues. Germline V gene sequence: CDR1 DFQATT, CDR2 SNEGSKA (reference sequence). The CDR3 DNA reads as TGCAGTGCTAGACGGCAGGCTCAAGAGACCCAGTACTTC. Translation: CSARRQAQETQYF.

The chain recombines TRBV6-5 with TRBJ1-4; D not certain. CDR3 length equals 15 residues. V gave up 2 bases and J gave up 0 bases, with 7 bases separating them. Germline CDR1 reads MNHEY; CDR2 reads SVGAGI. CDR3 sequence: CASSYKAATNEKLFF. CDR3 coding DNA: TGTGCCAGCAGTTACAAAGCTGCAACTAATGAAAAACTGTTTTTT.

The genes are TRBV29-1 and TRBJ2-5, with 7 bases that match TRBD1. Germline V lookup: CDR1 SQVTM, CDR2 ANQGSEA. V gave up 5 bases and J gave up 2 bases; unmatched junction bases: 5. CDR3 length: 13 residues. CDR3 residues: CSVLRGQQETQYF. The DNA of the CDR3 is TGCAGCGTTTTGAGGGGGCAGCAAGAGACCCAGTACTTC.

This clonotype was counted many times. The chain uses TRBV20-1 and TRBJ2-5; tentative D call: TRBD2 (6 bases). This CDR3 contains 15 residues. V dropped 3 bases and J dropped 1 base, with 15 bases sitting between them. The V gene's germline CDR1 is DFQATT and CDR2 SNEGSKA (reference sequence). CDR3 DNA: TGCAGTGCTAGGGGATCCGACGGGGGCCAAGAGACCCAGTACTTC. Translation: CSARGSDGGQETQYF.

This clonotype was detected many times. The CDR3: CASSIGQGASYGYTF. The CDR3 nucleotides are TGTGCCAGCAGTATAGGACAGGGGGCGTCCTATGGCTACACCTTC. V is TRBV6-1 and J is TRBJ1-2; TRBD1 matches 11 bases. There are 15 residues in the CDR3. Germline CDR1 is MNHNS and CDR2 is SASEGT. After removal of 5 bases from V and 4 bases from J, the junction contained 6 bases not matched to a gene.

This clonotype has just a few counts. The rearrangement links TRBV15 to TRBJ1-2, with 12 bases that match TRBD1. Germline loops: CDR1 LNHNV, CDR2 YYDKDF (reference sequence). V lost 0 bases and J lost 7; bases outside the gene matches: 12. This CDR3 contains 18 residues. In nucleotides, the CDR3 is TGTGCCACCAGCAGAGATGTAGGTTTGGGACAGGGGGCTGGTGGCTACACCTTC. It specifies CATSRDVGLGQGAGGYTF.

In this sample, this clonotype turned up many times. The chain employs TRBV7-2 and TRBJ2-5, with no clear D. The V end was cut by 3 bases, the J end by 5 bases, with 7 bases between. Germline V gene sequence: CDR1 SGHTA, CDR2 FQGNSA. The CDR3 is 12 amino acids. In DNA form, the CDR3 reads TGTGCCAGCAGCTTCCTAGTGGAGACCCAGTACTTC. This encodes CASSFLVETQYF.

This clonotype turned up a few times. This chain links TRBV4-1 with TRBJ1-4; D remains ambiguous. CDR1 and CDR2 (germline): MGHRA, YSYEKL. The CDR3 consists of 15 residues. The ends were cut back, 2 bases at V and 6 bases at J, with 13 bases in the middle. CDR3 nucleotide sequence: TGCGCCAGCAGCCAACGCAGATCCTGGGATGAAAAACTGTTTTTT. Protein: CASSQRRSWDEKLFF.

This clonotype was observed a handful of times. The CDR3 DNA is TGTGCCAGCAGTCCCTCTTCGACGGACAGTTGGGGAAACACCATATATTTT. Translating it yields CASSPSSTDSWGNTIYF. The V gene is TRBV12-3 or TRBV12-4, the J gene TRBJ1-3; TRBD1 is a possible D gene (6 bases). The germline V and J ends were trimmed by 5 bases and 4 bases, with 21 bases remaining between them. This CDR3 region has 17 residues.

The chain joins TRBV10-3 to TRBJ1-2; a weak D match, TRBD1 (5 bases). CDR1 ENHRY and CDR2 SYGVKD come from the germline V gene. Trimming pared 6 bases from V and 2 bases from J, leaving 13 bases between. The CDR3 sequence is 14 residues long. CDR3: CAISEPAGNYGYTF. CDR3 nucleotide sequence: TGTGCCATCAGCGAGCCAGCAGGGAACTATGGCTACACCTTC.

The genes are TRBV7-9 and TRBJ1-5; the D gene is possibly TRBD1 (5 bases). Germline V lookup: CDR1 SEHNR, CDR2 FQNEAQ (reference sequence). V was clipped by 5 bases and J by 7 bases, with 9 bases between them. The CDR3 loop spans 12 amino acids. CDR3: CASSVTAQPQHF. CDR3 nucleotides: TGTGCCAGCAGCGTGACAGCCCAGCCCCAGCATTTT.

This clonotype was picked up many times. This sequence joins TRBV7-2 and TRBJ2-1; no reliable D call. This CDR3 contains 16 residues. The ends were cut back, 3 bases at V and 1 base at J, with 13 bases in the middle. CDR1 SGHTA and CDR2 FQGNSA come from the germline V gene. CDR3 nucleotide sequence: TGTGCCAGCAGCTTGGGCCCGGCAGTGTCCTACAATGAGCAGTTCTTC. Translated: CASSLGPAVSYNEQFF. Based on the CDR3 plus reference TRBV7-2 and TRBJ2-1, the full variable domain is GAGVSQSPSNKVTEKGKDVELRCDPISGHTALYWYRQSLGQGLEFLIYFQGNSAPDKSGLPSDRFSAERTGGSVSTLTIQRTQQEDSAVYLCASSLGPAVSYNEQFFGPGTRLTVL.

This chain joins TRBV4-1 and TRBJ2-5; D uncertain. V was pared by 2 bases and J by 3 bases, with 7 bases between. Germline-derived CDR1 and CDR2 are MGHRA and YSYEKL. The CDR3 covers 13 residues. The CDR3 region has the DNA TGCGCCAGCAGCCAATCAGCCGAAGAGACCCAGTACTTC. It codes for CASSQSAEETQYF.

This clonotype was counted many times. The V gene is TRBV20-1, the J gene TRBJ2-5, with D possibly being TRBD1 or TRBD2 (5 bases each). CDR1 is DFQATT and CDR2 is SNEGSKA in the germline V gene (reference sequence). CDR3 length: 13 residues. The V and J ends lost 3 bases and 0 bases respectively, with 8 bases between them. CDR3 amino acids: CSARGPNQETQYF. Written as DNA, the CDR3 is TGCAGTGCTAGGGGACCCAACCAAGAGACCCAGTACTTC.

The chain combines TRBV5-5 with TRBJ1-1; the D is unclear. Germline V gene lookup returns CDR1 SGHKS and CDR2 YYEKEE (reference sequence). This CDR3 is 14 amino acids long. The V and J ends lost 4 bases and 0 bases respectively, with 10 bases between them. The CDR3 is CASSPGIMNTEAFF. CDR3 nucleotide sequence: TGTGCCAGCAGCCCCGGGATCATGAACACTGAAGCTTTCTTT.

This clonotype was observed at least ten times. The rearrangement uses TRBV27 and TRBJ1-5, with D unresolved. This CDR3 is 13 amino acids long. The V end lost 4 bases, the J end lost 7 bases, and 11 bases lay between the germline ends. The germline V gene has CDR1 MNHEY and CDR2 SMNVEV (reference sequence). The CDR3 is CASSYGRRQPQHF. The CDR3 nucleotides are TGTGCCAGCAGTTACGGACGGCGCCAGCCCCAGCATTTT.

A remark on this clonotype: A read error may explain this, as a much larger clone is one base away. This chain connects TRBV29-1 to TRBJ2-5, with TRBD1 as a possible D gene (5 bases). The CDR3 is 16 residues long. Germline CDR1 reads SQVTM; CDR2 reads ANQGSEA. Trimming removed 3 bases from V and 5 bases from J, with 22 bases in between. The CDR3 region has the DNA TGCAGCGTTGAGACGGAACAGGTCGATCCGGTGGAGACCCAGTACTTC. Translation: CSVETEQVDPVETQYF.

A note on this clonotype: A read error may be the cause here, since a much bigger clone is one base away. V and J are TRBV2 and TRBJ2-2, with TRBD1 matching over 7 bases. The V segment lost 4 bases and the J segment 4 bases; nucleotides outside the gene matches: 3. The CDR3 covers 14 residues. Per germline, CDR1 SNHLY and CDR2 FYNNEI. As DNA, the CDR3 is TGTGCCAGCAGTGGACAGGGAAGCACCGGGGAGCTGTTTTTT. It is translated as CASSGQGSTGELFF.

Regarding this clonotype: Here the CDR3 omits its conserved ending phenylalanine or tryptophan, so a read error is the likely source. V and J are TRBV6-1 and TRBJ2-2, with a possible D match to TRBD1 (5 bases). The CDR3 sequence is 15 residues long. Germline V gives CDR1 MNHNS, CDR2 SASEGT. V was cut by 7 bases and J by 1 base, with 13 bases left in between. The CDR3 bases are TGTGCCAGCACCGACTCAGACAGGAACACCGGGGAGCTGTTTCTT. It is translated as CASTDSDRNTGELFL.

This clonotype has a count of ten or more. Relative to the germline gene, one junction end is altered; a read error may explain this. The chain carries TRBV29-1 and TRBJ2-5; D gene uncertain. The CDR3 extends over 12 amino acids. Germline loops: CDR1 SQVTM, CDR2 ANQGSEA. The chain's CDR3 is CNVNINQETQYF. The CDR3 DNA reads as TGCAACGTTAATATTAACCAAGAGACCCAGTACTTC.

This clonotype showed up many times. This rearrangement joins TRBV28 to TRBJ2-2; D unresolved. Looked up from germline, CDR1 is MDHEN and CDR2 is SYDVKM. The CDR3 covers 19 residues. V was clipped by 3 bases and J by 4 bases, with 24 bases between them. The CDR3, as DNA: TGTGCCAGCAGTTTCTCGAGTCGAGAGGACGTCCCTTTCACCGGGGAGCTGTTTTTT. The encoded protein is CASSFSSREDVPFTGELFF.

The chain couples TRBV4-1 to TRBJ2-4, with unresolved D. This CDR3 is 15 amino acids long. Trimming stripped 2 bases from V and 7 bases from J, with 15 bases between. Germline loops: CDR1 MGHRA, CDR2 YSYEKL. CDR3 DNA: TGCGCCAGCAGCCAAACTGAGGTGGATCGGAACATTCAGTACTTC. Translated: CASSQTEVDRNIQYF.

This clonotype was seen repeatedly, ten times or more. The chain recombines TRBV12-3 or TRBV12-4 with TRBJ1-2; D call uncertain. This CDR3 is built from 13 residues. Deletions cut 5 bases from V and 0 bases from J, with 7 bases between. This CDR3 reads CASSGGSNYGYTF. In DNA form, the CDR3 reads TGTGCCAGCAGTGGTGGATCTAACTATGGCTACACCTTC.

This clonotype was counted at least ten times. V and J are TRBV6-1 and TRBJ2-5; a weak D match, TRBD2 (5 bases). CDR3 length: 15 amino acids. Germline assignment: CDR1 MNHNS and CDR2 SASEGT. Trimming removed 5 bases from V and 5 bases from J, with 18 bases in between. CDR3 loop: CASSRVRLPGETQYF. The CDR3 bases are TGTGCCAGCAGTCGCGTAAGGTTGCCGGGGGAGACCCAGTACTTC.

The chain carries TRBV6-1 and TRBJ2-7, with D perhaps given as TRBD1 or TRBD2 (5 bases each). V shed 6 bases and J shed 4 bases, with 19 bases lying between them. The CDR3 loop spans 15 amino acids. Looked up from germline, CDR1 is MNHNS and CDR2 is SASEGT. CDR3 loop: CASSSGTGAGYEQYF. The CDR3 DNA reads as TGTGCCAGCAGCTCCGGGACCGGGGCCGGATACGAGCAGTACTTC.

Many counts were recorded for this clonotype. The chain carries TRBV2 and TRBJ2-5; D is uncertain. The V end lost 3 bases, the J end lost 0 bases, and 11 bases lay between the germline ends. This CDR3 comprises 15 residues. CDR1 and CDR2 from the germline V gene are SNHLY and FYNNEI. CDR3 bases: TGTGCCAGCAGTGATGGAGACGGGTACCAAGAGACCCAGTACTTC. Its translation is CASSDGDGYQETQYF. Based on the CDR3 plus reference TRBV2 and TRBJ2-5, the full variable domain is EPEVTQTPSHQVTQMGQEVILRCVPISNHLYFYWYRQILGQKVEFLVSFYNNEISEKSEIFDDQFSVERPDGSNFTLKIRSTKLEDSAMYFCASSDGDGYQETQYFGPGTRLLVL.